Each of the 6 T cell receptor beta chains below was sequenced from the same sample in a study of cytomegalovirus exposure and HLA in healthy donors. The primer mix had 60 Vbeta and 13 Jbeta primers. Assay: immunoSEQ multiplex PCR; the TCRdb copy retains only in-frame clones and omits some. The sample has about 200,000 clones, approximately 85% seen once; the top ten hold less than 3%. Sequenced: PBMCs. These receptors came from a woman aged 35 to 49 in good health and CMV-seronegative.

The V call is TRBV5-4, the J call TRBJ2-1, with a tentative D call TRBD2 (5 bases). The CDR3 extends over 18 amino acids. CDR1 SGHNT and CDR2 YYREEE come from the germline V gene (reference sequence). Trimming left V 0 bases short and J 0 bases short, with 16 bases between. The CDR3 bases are TGTGCCAGCAGCTTGGCCGGACGGTTTGGAGGCTCCTACAATGAGCAGTTCTTC. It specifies CASSLAGRFGGSYNEQFF.

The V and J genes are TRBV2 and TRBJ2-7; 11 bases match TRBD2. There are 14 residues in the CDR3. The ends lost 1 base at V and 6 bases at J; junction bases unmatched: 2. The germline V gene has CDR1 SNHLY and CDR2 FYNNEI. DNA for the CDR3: TGTGCCAGCAGTGAAGTACTAGCGGGAGTCGAGCAGTACTTC. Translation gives CASSEVLAGVEQYF.

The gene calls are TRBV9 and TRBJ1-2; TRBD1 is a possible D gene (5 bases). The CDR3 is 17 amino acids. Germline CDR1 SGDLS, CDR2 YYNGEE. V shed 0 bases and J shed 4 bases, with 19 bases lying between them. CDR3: CASSVVDTILGGYGYTF. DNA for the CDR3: TGTGCCAGCAGCGTAGTGGACACCATCCTCGGGGGCTATGGCTACACCTTC.

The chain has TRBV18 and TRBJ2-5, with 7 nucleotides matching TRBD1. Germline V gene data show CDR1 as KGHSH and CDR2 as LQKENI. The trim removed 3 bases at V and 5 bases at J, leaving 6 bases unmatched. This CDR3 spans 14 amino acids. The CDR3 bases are TGTGCCAGCTCACCGGGACAGCCCGTGGAGACCCAGTACTTC. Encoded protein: CASSPGQPVETQYF. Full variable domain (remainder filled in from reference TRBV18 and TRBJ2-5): NAGVMQNPRHLVRRRGQEARLRCSPMKGHSHVYWYRQLPEEGLKFMVYLQKENIIDESGMPKERFSAEFPKEGPSILRIQQVVRGDSAAYFCASSPGQPVETQYFGPGTRLLVL.

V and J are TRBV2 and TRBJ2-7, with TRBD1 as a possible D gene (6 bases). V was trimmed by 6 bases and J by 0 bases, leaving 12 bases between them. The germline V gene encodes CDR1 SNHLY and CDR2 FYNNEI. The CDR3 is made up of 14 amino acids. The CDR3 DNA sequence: TGTGCCAGCAGGGAAACAGGGAGCTCCTACGAGCAGTACTTC. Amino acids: CASRETGSSYEQYF.

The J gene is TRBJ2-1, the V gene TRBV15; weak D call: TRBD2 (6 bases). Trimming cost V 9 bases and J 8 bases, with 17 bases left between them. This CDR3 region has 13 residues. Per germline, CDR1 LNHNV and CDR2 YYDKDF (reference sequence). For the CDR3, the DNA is TGTGCCACAAGGACTATTGGGATCCATGAGCAGTTCTTC. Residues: CATRTIGIHEQFF.